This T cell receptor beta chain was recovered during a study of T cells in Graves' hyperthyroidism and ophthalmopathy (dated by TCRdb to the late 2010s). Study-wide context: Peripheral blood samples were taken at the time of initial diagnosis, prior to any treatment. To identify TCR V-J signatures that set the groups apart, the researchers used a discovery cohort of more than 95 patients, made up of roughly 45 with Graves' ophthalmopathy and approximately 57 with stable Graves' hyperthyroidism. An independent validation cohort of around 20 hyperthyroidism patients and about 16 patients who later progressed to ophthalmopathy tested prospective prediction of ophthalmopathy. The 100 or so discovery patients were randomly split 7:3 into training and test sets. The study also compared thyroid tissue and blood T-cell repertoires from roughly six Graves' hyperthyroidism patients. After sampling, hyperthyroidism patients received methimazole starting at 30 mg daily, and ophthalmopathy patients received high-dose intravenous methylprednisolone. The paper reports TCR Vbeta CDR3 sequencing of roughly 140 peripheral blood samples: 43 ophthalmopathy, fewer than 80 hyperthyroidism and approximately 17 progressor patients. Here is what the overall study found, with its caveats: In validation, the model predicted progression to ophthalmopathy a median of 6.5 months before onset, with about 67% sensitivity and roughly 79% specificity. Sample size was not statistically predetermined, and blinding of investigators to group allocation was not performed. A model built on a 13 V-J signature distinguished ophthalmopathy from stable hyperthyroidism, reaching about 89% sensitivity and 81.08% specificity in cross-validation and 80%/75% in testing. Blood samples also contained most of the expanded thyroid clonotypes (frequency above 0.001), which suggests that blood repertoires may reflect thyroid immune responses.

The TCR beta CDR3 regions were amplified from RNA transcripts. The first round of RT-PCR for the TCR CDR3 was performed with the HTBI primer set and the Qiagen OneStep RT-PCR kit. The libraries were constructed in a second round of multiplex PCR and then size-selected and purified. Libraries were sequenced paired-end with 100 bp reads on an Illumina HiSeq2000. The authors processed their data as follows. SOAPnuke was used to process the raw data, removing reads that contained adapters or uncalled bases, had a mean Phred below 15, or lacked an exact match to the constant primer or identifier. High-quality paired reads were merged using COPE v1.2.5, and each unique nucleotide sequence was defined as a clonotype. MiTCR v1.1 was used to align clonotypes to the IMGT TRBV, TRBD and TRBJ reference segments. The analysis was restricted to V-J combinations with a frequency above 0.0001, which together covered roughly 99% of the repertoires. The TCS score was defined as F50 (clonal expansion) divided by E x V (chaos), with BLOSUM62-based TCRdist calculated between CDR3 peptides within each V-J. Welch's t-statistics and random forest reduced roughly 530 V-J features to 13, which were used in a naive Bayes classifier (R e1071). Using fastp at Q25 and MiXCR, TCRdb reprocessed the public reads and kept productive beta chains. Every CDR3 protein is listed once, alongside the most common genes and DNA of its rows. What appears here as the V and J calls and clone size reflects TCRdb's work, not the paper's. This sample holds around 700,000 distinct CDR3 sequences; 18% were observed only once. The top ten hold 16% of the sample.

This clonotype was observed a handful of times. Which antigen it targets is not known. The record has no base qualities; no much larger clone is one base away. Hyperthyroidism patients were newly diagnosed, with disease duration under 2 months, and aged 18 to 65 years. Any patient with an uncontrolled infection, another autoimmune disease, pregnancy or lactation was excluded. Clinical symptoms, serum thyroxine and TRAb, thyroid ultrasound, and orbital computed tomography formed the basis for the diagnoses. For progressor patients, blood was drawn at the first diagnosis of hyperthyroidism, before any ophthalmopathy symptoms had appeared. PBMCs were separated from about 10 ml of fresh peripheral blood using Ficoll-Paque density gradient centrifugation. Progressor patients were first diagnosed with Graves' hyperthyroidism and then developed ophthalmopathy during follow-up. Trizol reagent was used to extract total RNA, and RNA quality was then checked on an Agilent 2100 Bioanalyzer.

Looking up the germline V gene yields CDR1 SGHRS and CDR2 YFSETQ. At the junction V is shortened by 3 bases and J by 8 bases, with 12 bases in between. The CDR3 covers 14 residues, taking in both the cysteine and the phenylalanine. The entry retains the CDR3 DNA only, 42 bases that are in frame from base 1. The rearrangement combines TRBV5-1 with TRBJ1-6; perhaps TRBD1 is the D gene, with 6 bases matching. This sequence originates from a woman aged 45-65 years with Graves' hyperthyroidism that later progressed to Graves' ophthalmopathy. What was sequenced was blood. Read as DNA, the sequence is TGCGCCAGCAGCTACCAGGGGAAGGATTCACCCCTCCACTTT. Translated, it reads CASSYQGKDSPLHF.